Listed below are T cell receptor beta chains from one sample, sequenced in a study of shared clonotypes between healthy human individuals. The assay was immunoSEQ multiplex PCR, and TCRdb's table has in-frame clones only and misses some. Of 2 million to 3 million clones in the sample, more than 80% were seen once. Sequencing was carried out using naive CD4+ T cells sorted from blood. The source is a man in his late teens or twenties in good health. Each CDR3 is given with its conserved first and last residue. Fields, in order: V gene, J gene, D gene, clone size, CDR3 protein, CDR3 DNA. A D gene is named only where the DNA matches it firmly. Size is stated for part of the rows, as once, few or many counts, or as a class when the clone is expanded.

V gene: TRBV5-4; J gene: TRBJ2-6; D gene: .; clone size: .; CDR3 protein: CASSGGGAGANVLTF; CDR3 DNA: TGTGCCAGCAGCGGAGGGGGCGCTGGGGCCAACGTCCTGACTTTC
V gene: TRBV11-2; J gene: TRBJ1-1; D gene: .; clone size: .; CDR3 protein: CASSLDGVLNTEAFF; CDR3 DNA: TGTGCCAGCAGCTTAGATGGCGTACTGAACACTGAAGCTTTCTTT
V gene: TRBV18; J gene: TRBJ2-7; D gene: TRBD1; clone size: .; CDR3 protein: CASSPAGTGNYEQYF; CDR3 DNA: TGTGCCAGCTCACCAGCCGGGACAGGGAACTACGAGCAGTACTTC
V gene: TRBV7-9; J gene: TRBJ1-3; D gene: .; clone size: .; CDR3 protein: CASSFPGNTIYF; CDR3 DNA: TGTGCCAGCAGCTTCCCCGGAAACACCATATATTTT
V gene: TRBV4-1; J gene: TRBJ2-5; D gene: .; clone size: once; CDR3 protein: CASSQALRETQYF; CDR3 DNA: TGCGCCAGCAGCCAGGCTCTGAGGGAGACCCAGTACTTC
V gene: TRBV11-2; J gene: TRBJ1-5; D gene: .; clone size: .; CDR3 protein: CASSLDGSQPQHF; CDR3 DNA: TGTGCCAGCAGCTTAGACGGGTCTCAGCCCCAGCATTTT
V gene: TRBV28; J gene: TRBJ1-2; D gene: .; clone size: .; CDR3 protein: CASRSSRSGTAYGYTF; CDR3 DNA: TGTGCCAGCAGGTCCTCGAGGTCCGGGACGGCCTATGGCTACACCTTC
V gene: TRBV11-2; J gene: TRBJ1-1; D gene: .; clone size: .; CDR3 protein: CASSPRGGFPGTEAFF; CDR3 DNA: TGTGCCAGCAGCCCTAGGGGGGGGTTCCCTGGCACTGAAGCTTTCTTT
V gene: TRBV18; J gene: TRBJ1-1; D gene: .; clone size: .; CDR3 protein: CASSQGLNTEAFF; CDR3 DNA: TGTGCCAGCTCACAGGGACTGAACACTGAAGCTTTCTTT
V gene: TRBV2; J gene: TRBJ2-7; D gene: TRBD1; clone size: .; CDR3 protein: CASRFDRGGYEQYF; CDR3 DNA: TGTGCCAGCAGATTCGACAGGGGCGGTTACGAGCAGTACTTC
V gene: TRBV10-1; J gene: TRBJ2-3; D gene: .; clone size: once; CDR3 protein: CASSERAGLTDTQYF; CDR3 DNA: TGCGCCAGCAGTGAGCGGGCGGGGCTGACAGATACGCAGTATTTT
V gene: TRBV7-9; J gene: TRBJ2-6; D gene: .; clone size: once; CDR3 protein: CASSLAASVGANVLTF; CDR3 DNA: TGTGCCAGCAGCTTAGCGGCCTCGGTGGGGGCCAACGTCCTGACTTTC
V gene: TRBV5-5; J gene: TRBJ2-7; D gene: .; clone size: .; CDR3 protein: CASSASGSYEQYF; CDR3 DNA: TGTGCCAGCAGCGCGTCAGGCTCCTACGAGCAGTACTTC
V gene: TRBV7-2; J gene: TRBJ2-5; D gene: .; clone size: .; CDR3 protein: CASSFTGPQETQYF; CDR3 DNA: TGTGCCAGCAGCTTTACAGGGCCCCAAGAGACCCAGTACTTC
V gene: TRBV4-3; J gene: TRBJ2-3; D gene: .; clone size: once; CDR3 protein: CASSQGPGNTQYF; CDR3 DNA: TGCGCCAGCAGCCAAGGGCCGGGGAATACGCAGTATTTT
V gene: TRBV5-1; J gene: TRBJ2-3; D gene: .; clone size: .; CDR3 protein: CASSSGRTTASTDTQYF; CDR3 DNA: TGCGCCAGCAGCTCGGGACGGACAACTGCTAGCACAGATACGCAGTATTTT
V gene: TRBV7-8; J gene: TRBJ2-5; D gene: TRBD1; clone size: .; CDR3 protein: CASRGQKQETQYF; CDR3 DNA: TGTGCCAGCAGGGGACAGAAACAAGAGACCCAGTACTTC
V gene: TRBV27; J gene: TRBJ2-1; D gene: TRBD2; clone size: .; CDR3 protein: CASSSPGLVHEQFF; CDR3 DNA: TGTGCCAGCAGTTCTCCGGGACTAGTACATGAGCAGTTCTTC
V gene: TRBV10-1; J gene: TRBJ2-7; D gene: TRBD2; clone size: .; CDR3 protein: CASSEGGRAYEQYF; CDR3 DNA: TGCGCCAGCAGTGAGGGCGGGAGAGCGTACGAGCAGTACTTC
V gene: TRBV6-1; J gene: TRBJ2-7; D gene: .; clone size: .; CDR3 protein: CAIQTGGHSYEQYF; CDR3 DNA: TGTGCCATACAGACCGGGGGGCACTCCTACGAGCAGTACTTC
V gene: TRBV25-1; J gene: TRBJ2-5; D gene: .; clone size: .; CDR3 protein: CACSRGTQETQYF; CDR3 DNA: TGCGCGTGCTCCAGGGGAACACAAGAGACCCAGTACTTC
V gene: TRBV19; J gene: TRBJ2-7; D gene: TRBD1; clone size: .; CDR3 protein: CASSDGQGTKQYF; CDR3 DNA: TGTGCCAGTAGCGACGGACAGGGGACCAAGCAGTACTTC